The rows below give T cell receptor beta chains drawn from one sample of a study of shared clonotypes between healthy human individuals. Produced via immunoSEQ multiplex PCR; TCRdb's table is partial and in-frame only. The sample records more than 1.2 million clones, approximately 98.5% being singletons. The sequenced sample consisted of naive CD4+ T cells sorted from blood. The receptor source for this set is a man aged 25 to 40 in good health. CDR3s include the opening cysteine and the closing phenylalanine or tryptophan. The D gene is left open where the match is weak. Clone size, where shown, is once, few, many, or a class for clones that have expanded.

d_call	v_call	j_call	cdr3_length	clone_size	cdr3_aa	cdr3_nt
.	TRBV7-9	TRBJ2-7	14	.	CASSSSGSSYEQYF	TGTGCCAGCAGCTCGTCCGGAAGCTCCTACGAGCAGTACTTC
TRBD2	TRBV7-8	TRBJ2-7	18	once	CASSLEGLAGAGSYEQYF	TGTGCCAGCAGCTTAGAGGGACTAGCGGGAGCCGGCTCCTACGAGCAGTACTTC
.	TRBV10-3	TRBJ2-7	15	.	CAITPRAEPSYEQYF	TGTGCCATCACACCTAGAGCGGAGCCCTCCTACGAGCAGTACTTC
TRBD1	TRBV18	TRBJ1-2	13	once	CASSLGQALGYTF	TGTGCCAGCTCACTTGGACAGGCCTTGGGCTACACCTTC
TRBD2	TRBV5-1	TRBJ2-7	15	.	CASSAASGSKYEQYF	TGCGCCAGCAGCGCCGCTAGCGGGAGCAAGTACGAGCAGTACTTC
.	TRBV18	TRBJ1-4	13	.	CASSPAGYEKLFF	TGTGCCAGCTCCCCGGCAGGGTATGAAAAACTGTTTTTT
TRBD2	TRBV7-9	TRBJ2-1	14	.	CASSLTSAYNEQFF	TGTGCCAGCAGCTTGACTAGCGCTTACAATGAGCAGTTCTTC
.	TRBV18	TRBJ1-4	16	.	CASSPQGPSTNEKLFF	TGTGCCAGCTCACCACAGGGGCCCTCAACTAATGAAAAACTGTTTTTT
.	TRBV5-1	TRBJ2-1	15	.	CASGTEGLSYNEQFF	TGCGCCAGCGGAACGGAGGGCCTATCCTACAATGAGCAGTTCTTC
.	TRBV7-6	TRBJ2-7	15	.	CASSLGTAEIYEQYF	TGTGCCAGCAGCTTAGGTACAGCGGAAATATACGAGCAGTACTTC
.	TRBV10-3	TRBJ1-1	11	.	CAISTGTEAFF	TGTGCCATCAGTACAGGAACTGAAGCTTTCTTT
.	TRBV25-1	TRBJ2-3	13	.	CASSETGADTQYF	TGTGCCAGCAGTGAGACGGGCGCAGATACGCAGTATTTT
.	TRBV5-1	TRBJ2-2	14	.	CASTQIQVTGELFF	TGCGCCAGCACCCAGATTCAAGTCACCGGGGAGCTGTTTTTT
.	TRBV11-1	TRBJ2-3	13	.	CASRLGAEDTQYF	TGTGCCAGCAGGCTAGGGGCGGAAGATACGCAGTATTTT
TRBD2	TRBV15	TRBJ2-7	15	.	CATSRSLGRGEEQYF	TGTGCCACCAGCAGATCCCTCGGACGGGGGGAGGAGCAGTACTTC
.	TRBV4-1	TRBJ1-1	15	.	CASSHRRGELGEAFF	TGCGCCAGCAGCCACAGGAGAGGGGAATTGGGTGAAGCTTTCTTT
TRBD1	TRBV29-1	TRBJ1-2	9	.	CSEGAGYTF	TGCAGCGAGGGGGCCGGCTACACCTTC
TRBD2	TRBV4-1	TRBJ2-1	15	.	CASSRPGLSYNEQFF	TGCGCCAGCAGCCGACCGGGACTATCCTACAATGAGCAGTTCTTC
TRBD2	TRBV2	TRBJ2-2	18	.	CASTLFSAGGYGTGELFF	TGTGCCAGCACATTATTTTCGGCGGGAGGGTATGGCACCGGGGAGCTGTTTTTT
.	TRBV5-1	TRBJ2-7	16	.	CASSPAAGISSYEQYF	TGCGCCAGCAGCCCGGCGGCAGGGATCAGTTCCTACGAGCAGTACTTC
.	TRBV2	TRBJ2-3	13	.	CASRQESTDTQYF	TGTGCCAGTCGACAAGAAAGCACAGATACGCAGTATTTT
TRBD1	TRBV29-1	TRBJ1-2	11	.	CSAGQGGGYTF	TGCAGCGCGGGACAGGGTGGCGGCTACACCTTC
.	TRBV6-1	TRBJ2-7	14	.	CASSEDGTSREQYF	TGTGCCAGCAGTGAAGACGGGACCTCTAGGGAGCAGTACTTC
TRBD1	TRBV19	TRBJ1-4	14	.	CASNTQGAQEKLFF	TGTGCCAGTAATACACAGGGGGCGCAGGAAAAACTGTTTTTT
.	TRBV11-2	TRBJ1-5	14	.	CASSSEGFYQPQHF	TGTGCCAGCAGCTCTGAAGGTTTCTATCAGCCCCAGCATTTT
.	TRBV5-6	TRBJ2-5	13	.	CASSTGPKETQYF	TGTGCCAGCAGCACAGGGCCGAAAGAGACCCAGTACTTC
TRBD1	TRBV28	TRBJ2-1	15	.	CASSFRTGNYNEQFF	TGTGCCAGCAGTTTCAGGACAGGTAACTACAATGAGCAGTTCTTC
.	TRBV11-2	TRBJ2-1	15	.	CASSTTSISYNEQFF	TGTGCCAGCAGCACCACAAGCATTTCCTACAATGAGCAGTTCTTC
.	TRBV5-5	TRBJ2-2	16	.	CASSLAGKLNTGELFF	TGTGCCAGCAGCTTGGCCGGAAAGTTGAACACCGGGGAGCTGTTTTTT
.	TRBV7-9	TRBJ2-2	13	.	CASSSLSTGELFF	TGTGCCAGCAGCTCGCTTTCCACCGGGGAGCTGTTTTTT
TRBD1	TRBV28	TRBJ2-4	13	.	CASSPGTGFIQYF	TGTGCCAGCAGCCCCGGGACAGGATTCATTCAGTACTTC